The rows below give T cell receptor beta chains drawn from one sample of a study of blood T cell repertoires in COVID-19. The table came from immunoSEQ multiplex PCR; TCRdb's copy has only in-frame clones and leaves some out. The sample yields approximately 70,000 clones, around 93% seen once. Source material: peripheral blood. The receptors were sampled from a woman in her sixties or seventies with active COVID-19. Each CDR3 is given with its conserved first and last residue. The D gene is left open where the match is weak. Not all rows give a size; the values are once, few, many and, for expanded clones, a class.

j_call v_call d_call clone_size cdr3_aa cdr3_nt
TRBJ1-1 TRBV15 TRBD1 few CATSPTGGQKGAFF TGTGCCACCAGCCCAACAGGGGGGCAGAAGGGAGCTTTCTTT
TRBJ2-1 TRBV6-6 . . CASTNGGMEGEQFF TGTGCCAGCACCAATGGGGGGATGGAGGGTGAGCAGTTCTTC
TRBJ2-2 TRBV3-1/TRBV3-2 . . CASSQELEETYTGELFF TGTGCCAGCAGCCAAGAGCTCGAGGAAACGTACACCGGGGAGCTGTTTTTT
TRBJ2-1 TRBV12-5 TRBD2 . CASGPRTSPSSYNEQFF TGTGCTAGTGGACCCCGGACTAGCCCCAGCTCCTACAATGAGCAGTTCTTC
TRBJ2-7 TRBV5-1 TRBD2 . CASSLRRTSGSVGSEQYF TGCGCCAGCAGCTTGCGCCGGACTAGCGGCTCTGTGGGTTCCGAGCAGTACTTC
TRBJ1-1 TRBV12-3/TRBV12-4 . . CASSLSQGSEAFF TGTGCCAGCAGTTTAAGTCAGGGGTCTGAAGCTTTCTTT
TRBJ1-4 TRBV5-1 . . CASSSTGATTNEKLFF TGCGCCAGCAGCTCAACAGGCGCGACAACTAATGAAAAACTGTTTTTT
TRBJ2-5 TRBV19 TRBD2 . CASSAGGGRDPQETQYF TGTGCCAGTAGTGCGGGTGGCGGGAGGGACCCCCAAGAGACCCAGTACTTC
TRBJ1-2 TRBV30 TRBD1 . CAWSVQGGSYGYTF TGTGCCTGGAGTGTACAGGGGGGATCCTATGGCTACACCTTC
TRBJ2-2 TRBV2 TRBD2 . CASSEGAGAVGELFF TGTGCCAGCAGTGAAGGGGCGGGAGCGGTCGGGGAGCTGTTTTTT
TRBJ2-3 TRBV5-6 TRBD2 . CASSWGLRTDTQYF TGTGCCAGCAGCTGGGGACTACGCACAGATACGCAGTATTTT
TRBJ2-1 TRBV7-8 . . CASSSRQIGASSYNEQFF TGTGCCAGCAGCTCCCGGCAGATCGGAGCCAGCTCCTACAATGAGCAGTTCTTC
TRBJ1-5 TRBV19 . once CASSIRTDNQPQHF TGTGCCAGTAGTATCCGGACAGACAATCAGCCCCAGCATTTT
TRBJ2-3 TRBV11-2 TRBD1 . CASSSPATGYTDTQYF TGTGCCAGCAGCTCCCCCGCGACAGGGTACACAGATACGCAGTATTTT
TRBJ2-1 TRBV6-5 . . CASRKSDEQFF TGTGCCAGCAGAAAGAGCGATGAGCAGTTCTTC
TRBJ1-4 TRBV2 . . CASRAQGEKLFF TGTGCCAGCAGGGCTCAGGGGGAAAAACTGTTTTTT
TRBJ2-1 TRBV25-1 TRBD2 . CASEPLSGRTSSYNEQFF TGTGCCAGCGAACCCCTTAGCGGGAGGACAAGCTCCTACAATGAGCAGTTCTTC
TRBJ1-2 TRBV5-6 TRBD1 . CASSLPAGGGYTF TGTGCCAGCAGCTTACCCGCAGGGGGCGGCTACACCTTC
TRBJ2-5 TRBV10-1 TRBD1 . CASQGDLQETQYF TGCGCCTCTCAGGGGGATCTCCAAGAGACCCAGTACTTC
TRBJ2-1 TRBV5-4 TRBD1 . CASSKGQGYNEQFF TGTGCCAGCAGCAAAGGACAGGGGTACAATGAGCAGTTCTTC
TRBJ2-5 TRBV18 TRBD2 . CASSPSGGIATSGETQYF TGTGCCAGCTCACCATCCGGGGGGATAGCGACCTCCGGAGAGACCCAGTACTTC
TRBJ2-3 TRBV19 . . CASSVTEWGDTQYF TGTGCCAGTAGTGTGACAGAGTGGGGAGATACGCAGTATTTT
TRBJ2-3 TRBV11-1 TRBD2 once CASSQPPGLATDTQYF TGTGCCAGCAGTCAGCCTCCGGGACTAGCGACAGATACGCAGTATTTT
TRBJ1-1 TRBV7-9 TRBD1 . CASSSRDRPVAFF TGTGCCAGCAGCTCCCGGGACAGGCCAGTGGCTTTCTTT
TRBJ2-5 TRBV24-1 TRBD1 . CATSAWTGGSETQYF TGTGCCACCAGTGCTTGGACAGGGGGCTCGGAGACCCAGTACTTC
TRBJ1-4 TRBV18 TRBD1 . CASSPGTGDEKLFF TGTGCCAGCTCACCCGGGACAGGGGATGAAAAACTGTTTTTT
TRBJ1-2 TRBV6-6 TRBD1 . CASSKRDRGNYGYTF TGTGCCAGCAGTAAACGGGACAGGGGGAACTATGGCTACACCTTC
TRBJ2-7 TRBV7-9 . . CASSPRQPEQYF TGTGCCAGCAGCCCCCGACAGCCCGAGCAGTACTTC
TRBJ2-3 TRBV5-1 . . CASSVTTLTDTQYF TGCGCCAGCAGCGTGACTACCCTCACAGATACGCAGTATTTT
TRBJ1-4 TRBV6-4 TRBD1 . CATRGRVELVREKLFF TGTGCCACCAGGGGGAGGGTAGAACTGGTTCGTGAAAAACTGTTTTTT
TRBJ1-1 TRBV5-1 . . CASSLTVNTEAFF TGCGCCAGCAGCTTGACAGTGAACACTGAAGCTTTCTTT
TRBJ1-4 TRBV4-2 TRBD1 . CASSQVYRGGEKLFF TGTGCCAGCAGCCAAGTATACAGGGGAGGTGAAAAACTGTTTTTT
TRBJ2-2 TRBV3-1/TRBV3-2 TRBD2 . CASSQNLKRAGRELFF TGTGCCAGCAGCCAAAATCTCAAACGAGCGGGGCGGGAGCTGTTTTTT
TRBJ2-1 TRBV5-1 . . CASSADLYNEQFF TGCGCCAGCAGTGCAGATTTGTACAATGAGCAGTTCTTC
TRBJ2-2 TRBV5-1 . . CASSVTGAPNTGELFF TGCGCCAGCAGCGTAACGGGAGCCCCGAACACCGGGGAGCTGTTTTTT
TRBJ2-2 TRBV19 . . CASSKNAGLYTGELFF TGTGCCAGTAGTAAGAATGCAGGGCTTTACACCGGGGAGCTGTTTTTT
TRBJ2-7 TRBV18 . . CASSPKTDYEQYF TGTGCCAGCTCACCCAAAACAGACTACGAGCAGTACTTC